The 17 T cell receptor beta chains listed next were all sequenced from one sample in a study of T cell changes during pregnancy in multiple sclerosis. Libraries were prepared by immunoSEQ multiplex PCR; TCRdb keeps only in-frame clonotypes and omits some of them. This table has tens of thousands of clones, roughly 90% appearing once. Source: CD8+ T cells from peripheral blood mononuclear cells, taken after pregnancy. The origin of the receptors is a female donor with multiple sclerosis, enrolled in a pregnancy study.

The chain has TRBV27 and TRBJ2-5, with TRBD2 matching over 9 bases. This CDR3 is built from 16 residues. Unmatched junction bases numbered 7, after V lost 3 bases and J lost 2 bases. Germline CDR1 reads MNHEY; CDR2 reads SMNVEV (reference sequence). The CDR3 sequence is CASSLWSGGLQETQYF. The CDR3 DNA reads TGTGCCAGCAGTTTGTGGAGCGGGGGGCTACAAGAGACCCAGTACTTC.

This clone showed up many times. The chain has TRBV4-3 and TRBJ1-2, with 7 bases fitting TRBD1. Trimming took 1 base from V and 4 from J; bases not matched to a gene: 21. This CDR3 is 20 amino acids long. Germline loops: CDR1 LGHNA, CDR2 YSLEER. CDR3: CASSQGLDQGELLRSYGYTF. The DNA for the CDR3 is TGCGCCAGCAGCCAAGGTCTAGATCAGGGGGAACTATTGAGAAGCTATGGCTACACCTTC.

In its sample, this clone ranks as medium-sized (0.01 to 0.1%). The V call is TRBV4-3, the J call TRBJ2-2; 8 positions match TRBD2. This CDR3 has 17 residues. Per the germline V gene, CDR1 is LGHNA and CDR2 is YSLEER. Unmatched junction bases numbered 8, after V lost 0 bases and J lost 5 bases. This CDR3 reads CASSQDPPGGQTGELFF. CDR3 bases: TGCGCCAGCAGCCAAGATCCGCCGGGGGGGCAGACCGGGGAGCTGTTTTTT.

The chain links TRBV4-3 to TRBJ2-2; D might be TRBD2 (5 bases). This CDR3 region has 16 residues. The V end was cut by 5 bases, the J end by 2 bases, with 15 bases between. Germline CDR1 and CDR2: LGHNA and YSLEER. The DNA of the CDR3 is TGCGCCAGCAGCGGAGGCTTAGACCCAAACACCGGGGAGCTGTTTTTT. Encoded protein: CASSGGLDPNTGELFF.

The CDR3 region has the DNA TGTGCCAGCAGGAGACAGGTTCCTAATGAAAAACTGTTTTTT. The encoded protein is CASRRQVPNEKLFF. The chain employs TRBV27 and TRBJ1-4, with D possibly being TRBD1 (6 bases). Trimming removed 6 bases at V and 3 bases at J, with 11 bases between. The CDR3 extends over 14 amino acids. In germline, CDR1 is MNHEY, CDR2 SMNVEV (reference sequence).

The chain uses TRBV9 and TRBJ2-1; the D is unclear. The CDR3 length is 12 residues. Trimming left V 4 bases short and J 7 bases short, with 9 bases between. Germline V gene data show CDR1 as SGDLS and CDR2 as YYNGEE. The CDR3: CASSPSRNEQFF. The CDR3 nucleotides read TGTGCCAGCAGCCCGAGCAGGAATGAGCAGTTCTTC.

CDR3 coding DNA: TGTGCCAGCAGTTTATCGACAGGGTCGGCCTATGGCTACACCTTC. Its protein is CASSLSTGSAYGYTF. The rearrangement joins TRBV27 to TRBJ1-2; 7 positions match TRBD1. V lost 0 bases and J lost 4; bases outside the gene matches: 5. The CDR3 has 15 amino acids. The germline V gene encodes CDR1 MNHEY and CDR2 SMNVEV (reference sequence).

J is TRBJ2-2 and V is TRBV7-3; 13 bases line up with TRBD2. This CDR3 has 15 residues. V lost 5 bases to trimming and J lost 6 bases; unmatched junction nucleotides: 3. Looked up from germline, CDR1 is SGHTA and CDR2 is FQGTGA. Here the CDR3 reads CASSAGTSGAGELFF. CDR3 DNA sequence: TGTGCCAGCAGCGCCGGGACTAGCGGGGCCGGGGAGCTGTTTTTT.

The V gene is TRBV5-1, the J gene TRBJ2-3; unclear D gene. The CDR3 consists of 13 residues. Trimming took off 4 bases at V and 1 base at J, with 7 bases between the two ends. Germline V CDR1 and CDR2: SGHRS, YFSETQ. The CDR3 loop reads CASSPLCTDTQYF. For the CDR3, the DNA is TGCGCCAGCAGCCCCCTATGCACAGATACGCAGTATTTT.

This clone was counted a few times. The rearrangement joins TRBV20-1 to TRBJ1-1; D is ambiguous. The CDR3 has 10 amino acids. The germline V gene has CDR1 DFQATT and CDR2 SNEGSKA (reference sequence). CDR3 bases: TGCGGGCAGATGAACACTGAAGCTTTCTTT. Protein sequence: CGQMNTEAFF.

The CDR3 protein is CASSYSPSSYEQYF. In nucleotides, the CDR3 is TGTGCCAGCAGTTACTCACCCAGTTCCTACGAGCAGTACTTC. The chain links TRBV6-5 to TRBJ2-7; D remains ambiguous. V was trimmed by 0 bases and J by 1 base, leaving 7 bases between them. From germline, CDR1 is MNHEY and CDR2 SVGAGI. This CDR3 comprises 14 residues.

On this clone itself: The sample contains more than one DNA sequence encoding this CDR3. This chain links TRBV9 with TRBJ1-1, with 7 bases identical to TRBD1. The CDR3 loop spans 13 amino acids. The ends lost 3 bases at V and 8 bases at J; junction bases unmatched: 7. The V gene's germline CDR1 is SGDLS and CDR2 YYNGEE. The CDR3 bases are TGTGCCAGCAGCGGACAGGGCTACCCCGAAGCTTTCTTT. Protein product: CASSGQGYPEAFF.

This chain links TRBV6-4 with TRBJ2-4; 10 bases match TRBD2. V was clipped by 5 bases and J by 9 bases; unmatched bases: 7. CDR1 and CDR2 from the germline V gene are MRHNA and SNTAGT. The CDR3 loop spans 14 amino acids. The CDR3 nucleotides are TGTGCCAGCAGTCAGCGGGGGGGCATGGGCATTCAGTACTTC. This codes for CASSQRGGMGIQYF.

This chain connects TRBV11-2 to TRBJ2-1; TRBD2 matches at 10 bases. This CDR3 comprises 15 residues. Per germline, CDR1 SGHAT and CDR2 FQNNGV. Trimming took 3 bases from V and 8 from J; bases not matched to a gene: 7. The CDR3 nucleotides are TGTGCCAGCAGCTTGGAAGCGGGGGGGCAGTATGAGCAGTTCTTC. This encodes CASSLEAGGQYEQFF. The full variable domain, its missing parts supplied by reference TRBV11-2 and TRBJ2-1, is EAGVAQSPRYKIIEKRQSVAFWCNPISGHATLYWYQQILGQGPKLLIQFQNNGVVDDSQLPKDRFSAERLKGVDSTLKIQPAKLEDSAVYLCASSLEAGGQYEQFFGPGTRLTVL.

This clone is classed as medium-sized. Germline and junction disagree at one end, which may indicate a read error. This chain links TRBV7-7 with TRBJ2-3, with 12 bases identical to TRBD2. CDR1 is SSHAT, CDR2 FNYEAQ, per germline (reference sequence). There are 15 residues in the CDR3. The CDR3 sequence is CASSLAGGAADTQYF. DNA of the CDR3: TGTGCCAGCAGCCTAGCGGGGGGGGCCGCGGATACGCAGTATTTT.

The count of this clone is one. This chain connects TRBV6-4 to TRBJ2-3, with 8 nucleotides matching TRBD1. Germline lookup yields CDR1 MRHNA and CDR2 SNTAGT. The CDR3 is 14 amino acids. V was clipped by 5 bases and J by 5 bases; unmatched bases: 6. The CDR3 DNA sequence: TGTGCCAGCAGTTCCGGACAGGGCGGAGATACGCAGTATTTT. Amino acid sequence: CASSSGQGGDTQYF.

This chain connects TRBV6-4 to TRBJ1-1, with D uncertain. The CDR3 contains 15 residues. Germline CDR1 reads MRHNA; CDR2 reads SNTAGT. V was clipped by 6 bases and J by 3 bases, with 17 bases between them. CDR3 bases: TGTGCCAGCAGCCCCACCGGTACCACCTACACTGAAGCTTTCTTT. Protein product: CASSPTGTTYTEAFF.